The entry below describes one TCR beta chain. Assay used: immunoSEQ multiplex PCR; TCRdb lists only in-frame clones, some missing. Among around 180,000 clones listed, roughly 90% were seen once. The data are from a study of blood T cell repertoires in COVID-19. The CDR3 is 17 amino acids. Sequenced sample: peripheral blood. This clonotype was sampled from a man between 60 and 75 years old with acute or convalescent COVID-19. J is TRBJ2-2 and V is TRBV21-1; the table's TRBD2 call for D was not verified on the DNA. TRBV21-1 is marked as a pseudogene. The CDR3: CASSKERVEANTGELFF. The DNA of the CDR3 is TGTGCCAGCAGCAAAGAGAGGGTTGAGGCGAACACCGGGGAGCTGTTTTTT.